The clone carrying this TCR beta chain showed up just a few times. The antigen is unknown. This entry comes from a study of T cell repertoires in cytomegalovirus infection. Study details: Researchers turned to recently identified HLA-C-restricted CMV epitopes as well as well-studied HLA-B-restricted ones.

One entry per CDR3 protein, called by TCRdb with MiXCR from the reads. The sample has some 560,000 distinct CDR3 sequences, over 35% seen once. Study-level findings and limits: HLA-C-restricted CMV clonotypes gave the most frequent clonotype in two of eight donors. Carriers of CMV plus the relevant HLA were identified by cumulative public TCR beta family frequency.

CDR1 MNHEY and CDR2 SMNVEV come from the germline V gene (reference sequence). CDR3 length: 15 residues. V was shortened by 5 bases and J by 4 bases, with 16 bases between the two germline ends. This specimen consisted of cultured PBMCs, obtained from culture after CMV antigen stimulation. The clonotype originates from a human donor in good health (CMV status not recorded). Some clones in this sample may be carry-over from other donors' samples. V is TRBV27 and J is TRBJ2-3; D possibly matches TRBD1 or TRBD2 (5 bases each). This CDR3 is CASSRLRGAADTQYF. The CDR3 DNA reads TGTGCCAGCAGTCGCCTCAGAGGGGCCGCAGATACGCAGTATTTT.